The next 8 T cell receptor beta chains were all read from a single sample in a study of siplizumab effects on memory and regulatory T cells. Sequenced by immunoSEQ multiplex PCR; TCRdb stores in-frame clones only, minus some. The sample consists of 50,000 to 55,000 clones, under 98% of them appearing once. The sample comprised naive CD4+ T cells sorted from blood. These TCRs come from a human donor in good health.

The rearrangement uses TRBV19 and TRBJ2-3, with 9 bases aligning to TRBD2. Germline CDR1 and CDR2: LNHDA and SQIVND (reference sequence). V lost 4 bases to trimming and J lost 5 bases; unmatched junction nucleotides: 7. The CDR3 spans 15 residues. CDR3 nucleotides: TGTGCCAGTAGTACCGTAGCGGGAGAGGTAGATACGCAGTATTTT. Translated: CASSTVAGEVDTQYF. Together with reference TRBV19 and TRBJ2-3, the CDR3 gives the full variable domain: DGGITQSPKYLFRKEGQNVTLSCEQNLNHDAMYWYRQDPGQGLRLIYYSQIVNDFQKGDIAEGYSVSREKKESFPLTVTSAQKNPTAFYLCASSTVAGEVDTQYFGPGTRLTVL.

J is TRBJ2-3 and V is TRBV9, with D unresolved. Germline values: CDR1 SGDLS, CDR2 YYNGEE. There are 15 residues in the CDR3. V gave up 0 bases and J gave up 6 bases, with 14 bases separating them. In nucleotides, the CDR3 is TGTGCCAGCAGCGTAGGACCAGCGACCCCCGATACGCAGTATTTT. It translates to CASSVGPATPDTQYF.

The rearrangement joins TRBV29-1 to TRBJ2-7; TRBD1 aligns across 9 bases. The V gene end was trimmed by 3 bases and the J gene end by 5 bases; junction bases not matched to a gene: 5. The CDR3 totals 13 residues. In germline, CDR1 is SQVTM, CDR2 ANQGSEA. Here the CDR3 DNA reads TGCAGCGTTGAGACCACAGGGGGCCACGAGCAGTACTTC. Translating gives CSVETTGGHEQYF.

This chain joins TRBV5-1 and TRBJ2-2, with TRBD1 matching 9 bases. Germline CDR1 and CDR2: SGHRS and YFSETQ. With V trimmed by 4 bases and J by 5 bases, 12 bases remained unmatched. The CDR3 extends over 17 amino acids. For the CDR3, the DNA is TGCGCCAGCAGCCTCATCCGGGGACAGGGTGGGACCGGGGAGCTGTTTTTT. Translating gives CASSLIRGQGGTGELFF.

The chain recombines TRBV6-5 with TRBJ2-3; D is possibly TRBD1 or TRBD2 (5 bases each). The CDR3 loop spans 14 amino acids. CDR1 and CDR2 from the germline V gene are MNHEY and SVGAGI. V lost 6 bases and J lost 4, with 14 bases in between. The CDR3 sequence is CASSHSGTPDTQYF. In DNA form, the CDR3 reads TGTGCCAGCAGCCACTCCGGGACCCCAGATACGCAGTATTTT.

The chain combines TRBV29-1 with TRBJ2-5, with a possible D match to TRBD1 (6 bases). The CDR3 length is 15 residues. Deletions cut 1 base from V and 11 bases from J, with 23 bases between. Germline V gene lookup returns CDR1 SQVTM and CDR2 ANQGSEA. The CDR3 sequence: CSVEGGGRGSYGQYF. The DNA for the CDR3 is TGCAGCGTTGAAGGTGGCGGCAGGGGCTCCTACGGGCAGTACTTC.

The chain uses TRBV19 and TRBJ2-4, with D perhaps matching TRBD2 (7 bases). The V gene lost 5 bases and the J gene lost 1 base, with 12 bases spanning the gap. This CDR3 is built from 15 residues. Germline values: CDR1 LNHDA, CDR2 SQIVND (reference sequence). CDR3 sequence reads: CASSWGGLAKNIQYF. DNA of the CDR3: TGTGCCAGTAGTTGGGGGGGCCTGGCCAAAAACATTCAGTACTTC.

This clone occurred once. The chain joins TRBV9 to TRBJ2-7; a possible D gene is TRBD2 (6 bases). This CDR3 has 15 residues. Germline V gene lookup returns CDR1 SGDLS and CDR2 YYNGEE. The V end lost 3 bases, the J end lost 3 bases, and 16 bases lay between the germline ends. CDR3 loop: CASSEAGTSRYEQYF. The CDR3 DNA is TGTGCCAGCAGCGAGGCCGGGACTTCTCGCTACGAGCAGTACTTC.